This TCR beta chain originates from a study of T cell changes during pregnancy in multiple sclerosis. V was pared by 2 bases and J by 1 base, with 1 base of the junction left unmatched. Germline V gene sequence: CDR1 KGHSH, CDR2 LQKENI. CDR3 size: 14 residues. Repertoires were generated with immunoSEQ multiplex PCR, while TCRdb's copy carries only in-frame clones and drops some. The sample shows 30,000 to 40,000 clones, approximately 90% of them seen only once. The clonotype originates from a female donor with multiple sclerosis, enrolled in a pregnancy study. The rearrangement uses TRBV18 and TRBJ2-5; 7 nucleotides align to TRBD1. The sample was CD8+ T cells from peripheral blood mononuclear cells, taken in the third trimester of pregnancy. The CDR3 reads CASSPRDSQETQYF. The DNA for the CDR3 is TGTGCCAGCTCACCAAGGGACAGCCAAGAGACCCAGTACTTC.